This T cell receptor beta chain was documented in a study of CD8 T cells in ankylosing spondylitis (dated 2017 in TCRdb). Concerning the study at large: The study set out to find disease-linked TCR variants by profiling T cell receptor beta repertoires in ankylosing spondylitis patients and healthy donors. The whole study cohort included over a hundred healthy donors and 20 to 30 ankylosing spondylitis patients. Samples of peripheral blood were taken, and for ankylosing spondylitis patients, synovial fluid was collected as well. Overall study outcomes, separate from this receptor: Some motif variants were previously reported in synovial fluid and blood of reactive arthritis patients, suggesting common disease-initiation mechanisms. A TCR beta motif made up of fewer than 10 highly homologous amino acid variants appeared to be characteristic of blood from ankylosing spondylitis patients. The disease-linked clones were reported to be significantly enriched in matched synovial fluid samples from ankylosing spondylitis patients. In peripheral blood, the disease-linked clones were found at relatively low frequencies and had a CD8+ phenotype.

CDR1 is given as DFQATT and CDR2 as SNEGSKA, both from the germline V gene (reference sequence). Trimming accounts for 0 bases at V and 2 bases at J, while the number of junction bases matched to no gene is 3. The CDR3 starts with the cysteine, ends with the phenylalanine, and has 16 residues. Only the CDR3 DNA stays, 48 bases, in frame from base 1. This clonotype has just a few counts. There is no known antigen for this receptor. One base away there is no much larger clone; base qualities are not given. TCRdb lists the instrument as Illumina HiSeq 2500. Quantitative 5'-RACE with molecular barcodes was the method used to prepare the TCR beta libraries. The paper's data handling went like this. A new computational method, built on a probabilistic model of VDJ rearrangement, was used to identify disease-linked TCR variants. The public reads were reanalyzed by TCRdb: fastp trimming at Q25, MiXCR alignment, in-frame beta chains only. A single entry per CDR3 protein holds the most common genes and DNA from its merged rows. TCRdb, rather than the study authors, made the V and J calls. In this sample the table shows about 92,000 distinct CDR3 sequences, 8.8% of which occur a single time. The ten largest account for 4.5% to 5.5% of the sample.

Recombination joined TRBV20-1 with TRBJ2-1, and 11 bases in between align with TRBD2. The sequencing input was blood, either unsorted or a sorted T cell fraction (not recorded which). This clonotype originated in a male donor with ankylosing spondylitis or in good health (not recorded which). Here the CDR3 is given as CSARDASGGTYNEQFF. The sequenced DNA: TGCAGTGCTAGAGATGCTAGCGGGGGGACCTACAATGAGCAGTTCTTC.